This T cell receptor beta chain is from a study of blood T cells in healthy people across ages. Study summary: Using template switching, researchers captured about one barcoded beta molecule for each two T cells.

V shed 6 bases and J 5 bases; nucleotides not matched to a gene: 6. This CDR3 has 13 residues. General study results and limits: In older individuals, TCR beta diversity per million T cells was lower, falling roughly linearly with age. A strong correlation was found between TCR beta diversity and the percentage of naive T cells.

For the second PCR, which ran for roughly 7 to 11 cycles, a sample-barcoded 5' primer and a J-beta primer mix were used. Unique molecular identifiers of 12 random nucleotides labeled each cDNA. MiXCR was run by TCRdb on the 5' RACE reads, yielding one entry per CDR3 protein. In the table there are hundreds of thousands of distinct CDR3 sequences, about 62% of which are singletons. On this clonotype: Its target is not known.

Material for sequencing was blood. The chain recombines TRBV12-3 or TRBV12-4 with TRBJ1-1; 7 bases map to TRBD1. The TCR sequence derives from a man in his thirties or forties in good health. The CDR3 is CASSRQTGTEAFF. The DNA for the CDR3 is TGTGCCAGCAGCCGCCAGACAGGGACTGAAGCTTTCTTT.